What follows are 15 T cell receptor beta chains derived from one specimen sequenced in a study of blood T cell repertoires in COVID-19. Some clones are missing from TCRdb's copy, which holds only in-frame ones; the method was immunoSEQ multiplex PCR. Found here are tens of thousands of clones, 91% of them singletons; the top ten hold 2% to 2.5%. The source material was peripheral blood. These TCRs come from a man aged 60 to 69 with acute or convalescent COVID-19.

This sequence joins TRBV28 and TRBJ2-7, with D perhaps matching TRBD1 (7 bases). Trimming took off 6 bases at V and 0 bases at J, with 12 bases between the two ends. Germline CDR1 reads MDHEN; CDR2 reads SYDVKM. The CDR3 covers 14 residues. CDR3 amino acids: CASRFRGASYEQYF. The CDR3 DNA is TGTGCCAGCAGGTTCAGGGGGGCCTCCTACGAGCAGTACTTC.

This sequence joins TRBV6-5 and TRBJ1-5; a weak D match, TRBD1 (5 bases). Per the germline V gene, CDR1 is MNHEY and CDR2 is SVGAGI. This CDR3 comprises 13 residues. Between the trimmed V and J ends, which lost 7 bases and 5 bases, there was a span of 12 bases. The CDR3 sequence is CASIVGGDQPQHF. Here the CDR3 DNA reads TGTGCCAGCATCGTGGGAGGGGATCAGCCCCAGCATTTT.

For the CDR3, the DNA is TGTGCCAGCAGCTTACCCACAGGAAACACCATATATTTT. It yields the protein CASSLPTGNTIYF. The chain uses TRBV7-3 and TRBJ1-3; D not resolved. Germline V lookup: CDR1 SGHTA, CDR2 FQGTGA. This CDR3 comprises 13 residues. V was pared by 2 bases and J by 4 bases, with 6 bases between.

This chain links TRBV19 with TRBJ2-3, with D unclear. V was pared by 6 bases and J by 4 bases, with 8 bases between. Germline V gene sequence: CDR1 LNHDA, CDR2 SQIVND (reference sequence). The CDR3 runs to 12 residues. The CDR3 nucleotides are TGTGCCAGTAGCGTCTACCCAGATACGCAGTATTTT. Translated, it gives CASSVYPDTQYF.

This rearrangement joins TRBV7-9 to TRBJ2-1; D call uncertain. CDR1 and CDR2 from the germline V gene are SEHNR and FQNEAQ (reference sequence). V dropped 2 bases and J dropped 9 bases, with 11 bases sitting between them. The CDR3 spans 13 residues. The CDR3 region has the DNA TGTGCCAGCAGCTTAACAGCTTTCTCTGAGCAGTTCTTC. It is translated as CASSLTAFSEQFF.

This clone has only one observation. The CDR3 spells CASSLTGTGNQPQHF. Here the CDR3 DNA reads TGTGCCAGCAGTCTAACAGGCACGGGCAATCAGCCCCAGCATTTT. V gene TRBV27 combines with J gene TRBJ1-5, with D perhaps matching TRBD1 (5 bases). Looked up from germline, CDR1 is MNHEY and CDR2 is SMNVEV (reference sequence). CDR3 length equals 15 residues. The V and J ends lost 5 bases and 2 bases respectively, with 13 bases between them.

The sample holds one count of this clone. The chain employs TRBV6-2 or TRBV6-3 and TRBJ2-7; possibly TRBD2 for D (6 bases). CDR1 and CDR2 (germline): MNHEY, SVGEGT. The CDR3 runs to 13 residues. Trimming pared 5 bases from V and 0 bases from J, leaving 8 bases between. The CDR3 coding sequence is TGTGCCAGCAGTGAGGACTACTCCTACGAGCAGTACTTC. Residues: CASSEDYSYEQYF.

This chain joins TRBV9 and TRBJ2-2; 12 nucleotides match TRBD2. After removal of 0 bases from V and 2 bases from J, the junction contained 5 bases not matched to a gene. The CDR3 spans 18 residues. CDR1 is SGDLS, CDR2 YYNGEE, per germline. The CDR3 is CASSVVALAGGNTGELFF. CDR3 nucleotides: TGTGCCAGCAGCGTAGTGGCACTAGCGGGAGGTAACACCGGGGAGCTGTTTTTT.

This chain links TRBV6-2 or TRBV6-3 with TRBJ2-7; TRBD2 agrees at 7 bases. The germline V gene encodes CDR1 MNHEY and CDR2 SVGEGT. This CDR3 has 11 residues. The V segment lost 4 bases and the J segment 6 bases; nucleotides outside the gene matches: 0. This CDR3 is CASSSGGEQYF. CDR3 nucleotide sequence: TGTGCCAGCAGTTCGGGGGGCGAGCAGTACTTC.

V gene TRBV19 combines with J gene TRBJ2-3; a weak D match, TRBD2 (8 bases). V dropped 4 bases and J dropped 6 bases, with 23 bases sitting between them. The CDR3 is 17 residues long. Germline loops: CDR1 LNHDA, CDR2 SQIVND (reference sequence). CDR3 nucleotides: TGTGCCAGTAGTAGCGCGGGGGGACAGCTCGTTTTCGATACGCAGTATTTT. It codes for CASSSAGGQLVFDTQYF.

The chain links TRBV11-2 to TRBJ2-5; D gene ambiguous. CDR1 and CDR2 (germline): SGHAT, FQNNGV. Trimming stripped 2 bases from V and 1 base from J, with 5 bases between. The CDR3 spans 13 residues. CDR3 sequence (DNA): TGTGCCAGCAGCTTAAACAGCCAAGAGACCCAGTACTTC. This codes for CASSLNSQETQYF.

The CDR3 DNA reads TGTGCCAGCAGCTCCGTAGCGGGAGGATCCTACAATGAGCAGTTCTTC. Translating it yields CASSSVAGGSYNEQFF. The J gene is TRBJ2-1, the V gene TRBV11-1; TRBD2 matches at 10 bases. With V trimmed by 4 bases and J by 1 base, 4 bases remained unmatched. CDR1 and CDR2 (germline): SGHAT, FQDESV (reference sequence). The CDR3 sequence is 16 residues long.

The chain is built from TRBV7-8 and TRBJ2-5; TRBD1 matches at 7 bases. CDR1 and CDR2 from the germline V gene are SGHVS and FQNEAQ. The CDR3 totals 13 residues. V gave up 6 bases and J gave up 5 bases; unmatched junction bases: 6. Here the CDR3 DNA reads TGTGCCAGCAGTGCTACAGGGGAGGAGACCCAGTACTTC. Its translation: CASSATGEETQYF.

The V gene is TRBV20-1, the J gene TRBJ2-1; TRBD2 aligns across 10 bases. The length of the CDR3 is 16 residues. V shed 3 bases, J shed 5 bases, and the junction held 10 bases outside the gene matches. Germline values: CDR1 DFQATT, CDR2 SNEGSKA (reference sequence). Written as DNA, the CDR3 is TGCAGTGCTAGTAGTATGCTAGCGGGGGCCCACAATGAGCAGTTCTTC. Its translation is CSASSMLAGAHNEQFF.

J is TRBJ2-3 and V is TRBV19; 11 bases are a match to TRBD2. In germline, CDR1 is LNHDA, CDR2 SQIVND (reference sequence). V lost 6 bases to trimming and J lost 4 bases; unmatched junction nucleotides: 6. The CDR3 consists of 15 residues. CDR3 sequence (DNA): TGTGCCAGTAGGAATAGCGGGAGGGCCCCAGATACGCAGTATTTT. Its translation: CASRNSGRAPDTQYF.